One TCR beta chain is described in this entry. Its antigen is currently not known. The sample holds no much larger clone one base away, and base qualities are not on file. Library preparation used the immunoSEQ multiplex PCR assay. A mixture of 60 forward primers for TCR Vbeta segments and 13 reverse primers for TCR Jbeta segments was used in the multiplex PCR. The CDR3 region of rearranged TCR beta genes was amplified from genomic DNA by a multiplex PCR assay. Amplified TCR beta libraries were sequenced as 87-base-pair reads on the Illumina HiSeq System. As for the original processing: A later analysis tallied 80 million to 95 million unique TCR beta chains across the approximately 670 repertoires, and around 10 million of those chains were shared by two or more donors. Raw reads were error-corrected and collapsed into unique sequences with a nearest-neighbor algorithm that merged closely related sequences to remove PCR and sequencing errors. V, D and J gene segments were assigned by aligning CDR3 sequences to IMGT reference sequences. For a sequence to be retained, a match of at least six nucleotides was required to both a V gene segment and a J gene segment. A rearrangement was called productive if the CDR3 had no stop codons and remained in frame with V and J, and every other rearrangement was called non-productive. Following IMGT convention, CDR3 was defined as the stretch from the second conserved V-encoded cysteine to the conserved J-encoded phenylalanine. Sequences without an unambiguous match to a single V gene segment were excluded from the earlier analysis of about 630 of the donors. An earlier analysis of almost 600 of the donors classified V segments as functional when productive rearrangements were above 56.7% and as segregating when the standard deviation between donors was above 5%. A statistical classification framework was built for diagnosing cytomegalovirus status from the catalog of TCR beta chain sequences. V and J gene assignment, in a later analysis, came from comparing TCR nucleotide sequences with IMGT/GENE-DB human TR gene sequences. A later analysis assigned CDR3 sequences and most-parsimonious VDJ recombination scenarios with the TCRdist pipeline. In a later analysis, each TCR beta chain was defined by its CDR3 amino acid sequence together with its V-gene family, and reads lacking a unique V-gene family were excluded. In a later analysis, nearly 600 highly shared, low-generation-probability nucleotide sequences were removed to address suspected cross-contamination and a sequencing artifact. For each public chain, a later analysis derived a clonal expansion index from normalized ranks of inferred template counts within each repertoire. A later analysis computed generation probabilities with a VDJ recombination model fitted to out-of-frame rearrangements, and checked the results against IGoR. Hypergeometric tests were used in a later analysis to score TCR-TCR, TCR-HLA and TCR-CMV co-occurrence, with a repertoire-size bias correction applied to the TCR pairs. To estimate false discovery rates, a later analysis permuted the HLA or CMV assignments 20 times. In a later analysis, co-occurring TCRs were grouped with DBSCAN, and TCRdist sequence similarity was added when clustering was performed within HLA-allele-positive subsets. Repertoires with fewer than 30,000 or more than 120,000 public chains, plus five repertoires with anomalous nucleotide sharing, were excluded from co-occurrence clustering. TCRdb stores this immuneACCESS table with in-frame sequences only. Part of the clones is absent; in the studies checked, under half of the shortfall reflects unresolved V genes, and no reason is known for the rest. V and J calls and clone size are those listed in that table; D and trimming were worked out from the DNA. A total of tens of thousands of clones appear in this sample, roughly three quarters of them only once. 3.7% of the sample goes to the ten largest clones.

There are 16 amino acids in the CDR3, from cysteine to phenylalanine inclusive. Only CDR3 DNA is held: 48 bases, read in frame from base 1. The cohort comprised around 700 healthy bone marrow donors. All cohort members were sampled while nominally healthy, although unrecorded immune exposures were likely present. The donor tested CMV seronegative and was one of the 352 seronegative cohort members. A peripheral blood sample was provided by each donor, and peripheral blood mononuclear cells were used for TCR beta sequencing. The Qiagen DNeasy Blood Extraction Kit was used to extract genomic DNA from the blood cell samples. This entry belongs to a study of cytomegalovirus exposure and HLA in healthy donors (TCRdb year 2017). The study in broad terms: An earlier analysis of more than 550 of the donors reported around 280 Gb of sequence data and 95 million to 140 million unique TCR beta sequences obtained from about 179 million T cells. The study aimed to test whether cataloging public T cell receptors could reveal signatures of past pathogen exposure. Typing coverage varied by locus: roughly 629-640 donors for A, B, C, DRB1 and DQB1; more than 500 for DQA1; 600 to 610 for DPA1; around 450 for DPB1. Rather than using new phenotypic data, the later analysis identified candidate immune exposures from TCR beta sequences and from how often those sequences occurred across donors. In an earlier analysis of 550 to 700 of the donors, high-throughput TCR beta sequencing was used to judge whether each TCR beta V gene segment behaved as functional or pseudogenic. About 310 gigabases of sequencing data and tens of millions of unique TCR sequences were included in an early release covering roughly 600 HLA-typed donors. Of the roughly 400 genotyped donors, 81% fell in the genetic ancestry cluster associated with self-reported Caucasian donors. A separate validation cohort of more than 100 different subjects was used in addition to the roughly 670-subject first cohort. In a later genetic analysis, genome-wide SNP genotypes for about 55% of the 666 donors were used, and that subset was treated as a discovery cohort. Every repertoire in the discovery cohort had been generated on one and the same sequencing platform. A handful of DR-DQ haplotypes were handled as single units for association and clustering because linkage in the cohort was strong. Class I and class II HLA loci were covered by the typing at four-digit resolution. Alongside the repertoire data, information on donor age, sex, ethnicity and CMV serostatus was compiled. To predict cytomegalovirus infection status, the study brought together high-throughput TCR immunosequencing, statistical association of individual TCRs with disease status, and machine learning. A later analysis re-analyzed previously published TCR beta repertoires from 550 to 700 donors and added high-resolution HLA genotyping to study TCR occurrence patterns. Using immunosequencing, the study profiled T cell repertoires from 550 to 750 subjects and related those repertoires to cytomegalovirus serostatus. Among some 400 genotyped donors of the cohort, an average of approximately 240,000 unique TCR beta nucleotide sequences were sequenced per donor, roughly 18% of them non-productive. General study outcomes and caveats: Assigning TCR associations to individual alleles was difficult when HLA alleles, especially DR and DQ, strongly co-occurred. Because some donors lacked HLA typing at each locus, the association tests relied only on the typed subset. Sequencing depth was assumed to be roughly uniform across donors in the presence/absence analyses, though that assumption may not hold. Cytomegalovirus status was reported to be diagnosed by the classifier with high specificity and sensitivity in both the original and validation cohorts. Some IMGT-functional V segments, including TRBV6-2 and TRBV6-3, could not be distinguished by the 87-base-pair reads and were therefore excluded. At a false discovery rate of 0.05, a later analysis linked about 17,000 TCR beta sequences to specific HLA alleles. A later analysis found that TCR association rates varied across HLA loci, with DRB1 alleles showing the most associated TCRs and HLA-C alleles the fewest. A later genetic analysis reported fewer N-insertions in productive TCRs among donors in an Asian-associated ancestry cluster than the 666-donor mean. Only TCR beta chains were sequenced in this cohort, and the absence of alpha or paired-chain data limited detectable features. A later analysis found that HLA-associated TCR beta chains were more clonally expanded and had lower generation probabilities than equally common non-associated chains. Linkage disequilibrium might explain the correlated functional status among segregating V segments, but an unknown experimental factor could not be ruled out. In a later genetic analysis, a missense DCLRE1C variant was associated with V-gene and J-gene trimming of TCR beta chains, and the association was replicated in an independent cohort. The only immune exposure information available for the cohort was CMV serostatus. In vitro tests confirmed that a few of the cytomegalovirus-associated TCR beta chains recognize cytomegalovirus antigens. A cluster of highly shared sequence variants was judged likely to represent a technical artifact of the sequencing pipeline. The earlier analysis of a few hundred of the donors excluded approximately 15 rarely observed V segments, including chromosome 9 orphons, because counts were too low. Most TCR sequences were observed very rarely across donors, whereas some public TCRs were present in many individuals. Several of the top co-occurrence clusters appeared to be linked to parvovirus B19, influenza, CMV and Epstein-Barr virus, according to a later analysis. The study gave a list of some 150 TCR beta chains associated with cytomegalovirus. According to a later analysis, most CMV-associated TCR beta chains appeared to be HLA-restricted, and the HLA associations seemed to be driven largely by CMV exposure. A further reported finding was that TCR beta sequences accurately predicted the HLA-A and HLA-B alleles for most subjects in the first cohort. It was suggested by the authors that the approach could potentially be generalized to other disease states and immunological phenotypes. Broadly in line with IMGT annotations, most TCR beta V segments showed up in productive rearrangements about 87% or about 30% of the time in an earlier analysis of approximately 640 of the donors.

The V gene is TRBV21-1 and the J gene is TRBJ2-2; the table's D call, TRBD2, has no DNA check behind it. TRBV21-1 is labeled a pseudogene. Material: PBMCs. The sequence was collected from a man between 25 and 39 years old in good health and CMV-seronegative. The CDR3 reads CASRPTSGSRTGELFF. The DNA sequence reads TGTGCCAGCAGACCCACTAGCGGGAGTCGGACCGGGGAGCTGTTTTTT.